Sequencing of this T cell receptor (beta chain) was carried out in a study of blood T cells in healthy people across ages (dated by TCRdb to the mid-2010s). Looking at the study overall: Template switching captured roughly one uniquely barcoded TCR beta cDNA molecule per two T cells in model experiments. To track age-related changes in TCR beta repertoire diversity, the study relied on deep sequencing normalized with unique cDNA molecular identifiers. The donors were split into four age groups: young (average around 17 years), middle-aged (around 37), aged (roughly 65) and long-lived (roughly 80). Donors of different ages were randomly distributed across sequencing lanes to avoid experimental bias. Two additional independent replicas of 1 million unique cDNA reads from the same blood draw were analyzed for two donors (one aged 18 to 30 and one aged 80 or older). Summary of the overall study and its limitations: Since profiling was done on bulk unsorted PBMCs, naive and antigen-experienced compartments could not be conclusively compared. Compared with the aged group, the long-lived group had more naive CD4+ T cells, fewer expanded clones and increased TCR diversity, a pattern suggesting age selection. Because the CMV infection status of the donors was unknown, age-related changes in expanded clonotypes may potentially have been confounded. Total diversity estimates from one million sequenced T cells were considered lower bounds and underestimates. The percentage of naive T cells measured by flow cytometry correlated strongly with observed TCR beta diversity. As age increased, observed TCR beta diversity per million T cells dropped in a roughly linear way, and a significant reduction was already evident by age around 41.

The donors were 40 or so Caucasian individuals from Russia, aged 6 to 90 years, who were systemically healthy. Around 9.7 milliliters of peripheral blood were collected from each donor into EDTA-treated Vacutainer tubes. Ficoll-Paque density-gradient centrifugation was used to isolate PBMCs, with at least 6 million obtained per sample. Trizol reagent was used to extract total RNA from PBMCs, with at least 5 micrograms per sample. For every donor, flow cytometry on a PBMC aliquot measured the percentage of naive CD45RAhigh/CD27high T cells. The table lists this clonotype with a few counts. This clone's antigen is unknown. Base qualities are missing; no much larger clone stands one base away. The CDR3 spans 13 residues, from the cysteine through the phenylalanine. Just the 39-base CDR3 DNA is kept, in frame starting at base 1. Relative to germline, V is 0 bases shorter and J is 4 bases shorter, with 9 bases between their ends. CDR1 is given as SQVTM and CDR2 as ANQGSEA, both from the germline V gene.

To prepare the library, 5' RACE was applied. The sample was run on an Illumina HiSeq 2500. The second PCR ran for roughly 7 to 12 cycles and used a J-beta primer mix along with a sample-barcoded 5' primer. A unique molecular identifier was introduced onto each TCR beta cDNA molecule by a template-switch 5' adaptor carrying 12 random nucleotides. Each sample yielded at least 3 million CDR3-containing paired-end reads. All of the RNA was converted into first-strand cDNA using the Mint cDNA synthesis kit, with a TRBC-specific oligonucleotide serving as the primer. Following uracil-DNA glycosylase treatment, all cDNA underwent a first 18-cycle PCR with the universal primers M1SS and BC2_uni_R. Turning to the authors' computational methods: For normalization, 1 million high-quality reads, each with a distinct molecular identifier, were randomly selected from each sample. Reads with shared molecular identifiers were discarded instead of being binned into consensus sequences. MiTCR, set to a Q25 quality threshold and the strictest error-elimination algorithm, was used for CDR3 identification, clonotype clustering and error correction. A nonparametric unseen species model with Euler transformation was used to estimate lower-bound total TCR beta diversity. TCRdb applied fastp at Q25 and MiXCR to the public reads, then kept only in-frame beta chains. Every entry covers one CDR3 protein and lists the most common genes and DNA from its rows. TCRdb, not the authors, supplied the V and J calls. Counted in this sample were about 1.5 million distinct CDR3 sequences; approximately 42% of them appeared once. The ten largest clones add up to 7% to 9.5% of the sample.

The sequence is built from TRBV29-1 and TRBJ1-2; confidence is insufficient to name the D gene. The clonotype was recovered from a woman in her late teens or twenties in good health. The specimen sequenced was blood. The CDR3 in this case is CSVEDMQSYGYTF. In nucleotides, the sequence is TGCAGCGTTGAAGATATGCAGTCCTATGGCTACACCTTC.